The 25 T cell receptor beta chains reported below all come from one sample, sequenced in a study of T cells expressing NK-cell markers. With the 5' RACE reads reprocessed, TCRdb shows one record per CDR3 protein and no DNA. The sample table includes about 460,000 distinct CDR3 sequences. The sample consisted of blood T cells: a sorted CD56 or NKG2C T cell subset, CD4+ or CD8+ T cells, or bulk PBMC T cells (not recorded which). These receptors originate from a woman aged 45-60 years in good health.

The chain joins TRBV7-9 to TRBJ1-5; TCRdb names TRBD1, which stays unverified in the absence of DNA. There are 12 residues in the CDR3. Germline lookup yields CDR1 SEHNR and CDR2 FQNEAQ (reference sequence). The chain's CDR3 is CASSPDVGQAHF.

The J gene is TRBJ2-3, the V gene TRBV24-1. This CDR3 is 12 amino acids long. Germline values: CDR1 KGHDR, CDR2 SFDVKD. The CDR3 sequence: CATSESSTTQYF.

This CDR3 is CASRQLAPNTGELFF. The genes are TRBV11-3 and TRBJ2-2; the D call from TCRdb, TRBD2, cannot be confirmed without DNA. This CDR3 contains 15 residues. CDR1 and CDR2 from the germline V gene are SGHNT and YENEEA.

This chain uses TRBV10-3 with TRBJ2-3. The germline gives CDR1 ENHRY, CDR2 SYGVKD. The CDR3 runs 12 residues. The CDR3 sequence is CAISPYADTQYF.

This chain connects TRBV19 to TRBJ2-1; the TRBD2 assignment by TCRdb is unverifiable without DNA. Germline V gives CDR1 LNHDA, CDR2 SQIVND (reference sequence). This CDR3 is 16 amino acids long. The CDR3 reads CASSPSPGLVVGEQFF.

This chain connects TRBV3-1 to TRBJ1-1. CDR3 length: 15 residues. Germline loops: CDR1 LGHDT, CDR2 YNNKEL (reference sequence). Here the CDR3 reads CASSQVLVQGTEAFF.

CDR3: CASSAGTGSYEQYF. The rearrangement uses TRBV18 and TRBJ2-7; the D call of TRBD1 rests on TCRdb alone, since no DNA is present to check it. Germline V gene data show CDR1 as KGHSH and CDR2 as LQKENI. The CDR3 totals 14 residues.

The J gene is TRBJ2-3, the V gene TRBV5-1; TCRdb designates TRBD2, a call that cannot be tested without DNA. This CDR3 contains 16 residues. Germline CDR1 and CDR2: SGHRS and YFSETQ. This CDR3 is CASSWSGSTVQDTQYF.

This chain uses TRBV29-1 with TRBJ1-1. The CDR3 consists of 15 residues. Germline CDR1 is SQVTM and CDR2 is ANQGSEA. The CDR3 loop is CSVESTPGRWTEAFF.

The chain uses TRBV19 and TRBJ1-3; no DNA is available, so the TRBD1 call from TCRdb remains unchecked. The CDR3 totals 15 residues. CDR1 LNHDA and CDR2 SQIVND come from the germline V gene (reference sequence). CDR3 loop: CASSIRELSGNTIYF.

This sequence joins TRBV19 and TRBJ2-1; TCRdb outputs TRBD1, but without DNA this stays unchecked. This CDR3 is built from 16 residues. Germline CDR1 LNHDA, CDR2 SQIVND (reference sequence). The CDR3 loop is CASSIPGAIRSYEQFF.

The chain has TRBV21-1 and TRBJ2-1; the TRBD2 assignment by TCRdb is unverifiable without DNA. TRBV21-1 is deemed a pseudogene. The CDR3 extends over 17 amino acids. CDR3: CASSMPGLHRVGNEQFF.

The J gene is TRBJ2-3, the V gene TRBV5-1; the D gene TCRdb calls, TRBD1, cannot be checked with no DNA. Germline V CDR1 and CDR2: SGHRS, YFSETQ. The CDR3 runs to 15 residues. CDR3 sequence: CASSLGGKSTDTQYF. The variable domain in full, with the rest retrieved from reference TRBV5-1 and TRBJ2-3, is KAGVTQTPRYLIKTRGQQVTLSCSPISGHRSVSWYQQTPGQGLQFLFEYFSETQRNKGNFPGRFSGRQFSNSRSEMNVSTLELGDSALYLCASSLGGKSTDTQYFGPGTRLTVL.

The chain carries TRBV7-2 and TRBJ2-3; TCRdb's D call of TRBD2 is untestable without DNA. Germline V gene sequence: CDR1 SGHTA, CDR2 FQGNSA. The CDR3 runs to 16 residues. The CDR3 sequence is CASSPQPGRSVDTQYF.

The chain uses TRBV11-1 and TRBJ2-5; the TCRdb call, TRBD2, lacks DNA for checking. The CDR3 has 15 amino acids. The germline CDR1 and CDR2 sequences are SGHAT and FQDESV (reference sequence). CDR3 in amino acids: CASSFSVRGGETQYF. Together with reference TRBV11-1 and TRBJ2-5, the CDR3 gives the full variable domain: EAEVAQSPRYKITEKSQAVAFWCDPISGHATLYWYRQILGQGPELLVQFQDESVVDDSQLPKDRFSAERLKGVDSTLKIQPAELGDSAMYLCASSFSVRGGETQYFGPGTRLLVL.

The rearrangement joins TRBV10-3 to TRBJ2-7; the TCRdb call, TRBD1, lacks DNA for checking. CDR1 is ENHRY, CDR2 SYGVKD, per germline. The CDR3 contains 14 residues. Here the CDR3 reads CAISDPQESYEQYF.

CDR3 residues: CASSEARSTGELFF. The chain uses TRBV2 and TRBJ2-2. Germline V gene sequence: CDR1 SNHLY, CDR2 FYNNEI. The CDR3 covers 14 residues.

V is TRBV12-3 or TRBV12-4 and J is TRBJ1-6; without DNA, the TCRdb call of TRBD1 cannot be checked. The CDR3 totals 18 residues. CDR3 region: CASRKETGGVRGNSPLHF.

CDR3 region: CSARRGQGGYGYTF. This chain connects TRBV20-1 to TRBJ1-2; TCRdb names TRBD1, which stays unverified in the absence of DNA. In germline, CDR1 is DFQATT, CDR2 SNEGSKA (reference sequence). The CDR3 contains 14 residues.

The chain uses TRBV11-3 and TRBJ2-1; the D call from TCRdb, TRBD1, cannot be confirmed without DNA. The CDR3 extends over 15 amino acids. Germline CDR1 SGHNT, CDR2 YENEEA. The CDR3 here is CASSRDRGGYNEQFF.

CDR3 sequence reads: CASRQRSPYNEQFF. The chain links TRBV6-1 to TRBJ2-1. This CDR3 comprises 14 residues. Per the germline V gene, CDR1 is MNHNS and CDR2 is SASEGT.

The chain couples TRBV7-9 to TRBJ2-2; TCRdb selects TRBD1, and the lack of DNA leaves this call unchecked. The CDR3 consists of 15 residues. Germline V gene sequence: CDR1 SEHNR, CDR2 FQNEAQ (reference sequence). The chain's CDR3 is CASSFGDRVTGELFF. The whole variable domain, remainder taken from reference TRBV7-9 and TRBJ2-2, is DTGVSQNPRHKITKRGQNVTFRCDPISEHNRLYWYRQTLGQGPEFLTYFQNEAQLEKSRLLSDRFSAERPKGSFSTLEIQRTEQGDSAMYLCASSFGDRVTGELFFGEGSRLTVL.

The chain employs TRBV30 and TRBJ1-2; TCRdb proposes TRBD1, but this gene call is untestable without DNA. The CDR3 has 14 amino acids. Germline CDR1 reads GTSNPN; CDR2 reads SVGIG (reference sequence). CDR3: CAWKKGALNYGYTF.

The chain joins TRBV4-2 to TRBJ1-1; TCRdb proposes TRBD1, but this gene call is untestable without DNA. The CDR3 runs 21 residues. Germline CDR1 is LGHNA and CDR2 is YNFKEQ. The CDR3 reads CASSPTLVRGQRSILNTEAFF.

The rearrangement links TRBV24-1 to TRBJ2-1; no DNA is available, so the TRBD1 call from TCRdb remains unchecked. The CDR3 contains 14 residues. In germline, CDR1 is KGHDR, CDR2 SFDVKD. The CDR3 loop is CATAPGQVNNEQFF.